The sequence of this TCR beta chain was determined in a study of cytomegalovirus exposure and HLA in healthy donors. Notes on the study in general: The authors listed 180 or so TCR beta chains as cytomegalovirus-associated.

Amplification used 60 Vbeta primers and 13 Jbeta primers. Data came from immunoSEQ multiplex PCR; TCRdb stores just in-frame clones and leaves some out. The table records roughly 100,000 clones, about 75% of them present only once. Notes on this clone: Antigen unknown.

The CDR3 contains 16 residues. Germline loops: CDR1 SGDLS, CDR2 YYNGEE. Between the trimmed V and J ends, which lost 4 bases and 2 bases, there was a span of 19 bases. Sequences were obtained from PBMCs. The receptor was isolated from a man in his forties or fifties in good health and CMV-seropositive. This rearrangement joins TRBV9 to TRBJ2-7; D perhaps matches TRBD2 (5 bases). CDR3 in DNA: TGTGCCAGCAGCCGAAATGTTAGCGCGATCCCCTACGAGCAGTACTTC. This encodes CASSRNVSAIPYEQYF.